The 30 T cell receptor beta chains below come from one sample, sequenced in a study of T-cell reconstitution after alpha-beta-depleted transplantation in children. This sample's TCRbeta library carried unique molecular identifier barcodes. TCRdb recomputed calls from the PCR reads with MiXCR, one row per CDR3 protein. This sample has some 200,000 distinct CDR3 sequences, with approximately 8.4% found just once. The sequences come from PBMCs, mostly from graft donor cells, collected 360 days after TCRalphabeta/CD19-depleted stem cell transplant. All receptors derive from a male patient under 10 years old who had a stem cell transplant for acute myeloid leukemia, so the T cells may come from the graft donor.

In its sample, this clonotype was seen many times. V usage is TRBV18 and J usage is TRBJ2-3; tentative D call: TRBD1 (5 bases). The CDR3 spans 14 residues. Deletions cut 6 bases from V and 6 bases from J, with 16 bases between. Germline-derived CDR1 and CDR2 are KGHSH and LQKENI. DNA of the CDR3: TGTGCCAGCTCCCGCCAGGGTCACGCGGATACGCAGTATTTT. Translated: CASSRQGHADTQYF.

This clonotype has more than one count but fewer than ten. The chain links TRBV20-1 to TRBJ2-1; D may be TRBD2 (6 bases). The V end lost 0 bases, the J end lost 0 bases, and 15 bases lay between the germline ends. From germline, CDR1 is DFQATT and CDR2 SNEGSKA (reference sequence). The CDR3 extends over 17 amino acids. CDR3 sequence reads: CSARDEFAGTSYNEQFF. CDR3 bases: TGCAGTGCTAGAGATGAATTCGCGGGGACCTCCTACAATGAGCAGTTCTTC.

This clonotype was observed a few times. The J gene is TRBJ2-5, the V gene TRBV5-1; D remains ambiguous. CDR1 and CDR2 (germline): SGHRS, YFSETQ. This CDR3 contains 15 residues. V was cut by 1 base and J by 4 bases, with 14 bases left in between. The CDR3 protein is CASSLLILVGETQYF. DNA for the CDR3: TGCGCCAGCAGCTTGTTAATTTTAGTTGGAGAGACCCAGTACTTC. The full variable domain, rest sourced from reference TRBV5-1 and TRBJ2-5, is KAGVTQTPRYLIKTRGQQVTLSCSPISGHRSVSWYQQTPGQGLQFLFEYFSETQRNKGNFPGRFSGRQFSNSRSEMNVSTLELGDSALYLCASSLLILVGETQYFGPGTRLLVL.

The V gene is TRBV11-1, the J gene TRBJ2-3, with D unresolved. This CDR3 is built from 15 residues. Germline assignment: CDR1 SGHAT and CDR2 FQDESV (reference sequence). V was clipped by 2 bases and J by 4 bases, with 13 bases between them. The CDR3 loop is CASSLIVTASDTQYF. As DNA, the CDR3 is TGTGCCAGCAGCTTAATCGTCACAGCCTCAGATACGCAGTATTTT.

This clonotype was counted at least ten times. This chain uses TRBV19 with TRBJ2-3; D is perhaps TRBD1 (5 bases). Germline values: CDR1 LNHDA, CDR2 SQIVND (reference sequence). V was trimmed by 0 bases and J by 2 bases, leaving 9 bases between them. This CDR3 spans 15 amino acids. The CDR3 protein is CASSIEGAYTDTQYF. The DNA of the CDR3 is TGTGCCAGTAGTATAGAAGGGGCCTACACAGATACGCAGTATTTT.

The genes are TRBV29-1 and TRBJ2-5; TRBD2 matches at 8 bases. The germline V gene has CDR1 SQVTM and CDR2 ANQGSEA. The junction had 3 bases not matched to a gene; V was cut back by 4 bases and J by 5 bases. The CDR3 sequence is 12 residues long. This CDR3 is CSVASGSETQYF. CDR3 bases: TGCAGCGTTGCGAGCGGGAGCGAGACCCAGTACTTC.

This clonotype appeared a few times. The rearrangement joins TRBV12-3 or TRBV12-4 to TRBJ1-4; 9 bases match TRBD1. The junction had 16 bases not matched to a gene; V was cut back by 6 bases and J by 8 bases. This CDR3 contains 17 residues. The CDR3 DNA follows: TGTGCCAGCAGCAGTCCCGGGACAGGGCCCTTACGAGAAAAACTGTTTTTT. Residues: CASSSPGTGPLREKLFF.

The genes are TRBV7-6 and TRBJ2-1; no firm D call. The CDR3 contains 13 residues. The V end was cut by 5 bases, the J end by 7 bases, with 12 bases between. CDR1 and CDR2 (germline): SGHVS, FNYEAQ. CDR3 sequence reads: CASSPQDGNEQFF. The CDR3 region has the DNA TGTGCCAGCAGCCCTCAGGACGGGAATGAGCAGTTCTTC.

The chain has TRBV20-1 and TRBJ1-1, with 8 bases matching TRBD1. J was trimmed by 10 bases and V by 0 bases; bases with no gene match: 4. Germline V gene sequence: CDR1 DFQATT, CDR2 SNEGSKA (reference sequence). The CDR3 is made up of 12 amino acids. For the CDR3, the DNA is TGCAGTGCTAGAGAAGCAGGGGGCCGAGCTTTCTTT. Residues: CSAREAGGRAFF.

As to this clonotype: In this CDR3 the conserved last residue, phenylalanine or tryptophan, is missing, so a read error is likely. The CDR3: CSASGGQNEKLFV. CDR3 nucleotides: TGCAGTGCTAGCGGGGGACAGAATGAAAAACTGTTTGTT. The chain has TRBV20-1 and TRBJ1-4; 7 nucleotides align to TRBD1. Germline V CDR1 and CDR2: DFQATT, SNEGSKA (reference sequence). The CDR3 contains 13 residues. With 3 bases clipped from V and 5 bases from J, the junction kept 3 bases outside the gene matches.

The gene calls are TRBV5-6 and TRBJ2-1; D gene ambiguous. CDR3 length equals 12 residues. The V end lost 5 bases, the J end lost 8 bases, and 11 bases lay between the germline ends. The V gene's germline CDR1 is SGHDT and CDR2 YYEEEE. The CDR3 reads CASSLLGYEQFF. As DNA, the CDR3 is TGTGCCAGCAGTTTGTTGGGGTATGAGCAGTTCTTC.

This clonotype was found many times. The rearrangement joins TRBV15 to TRBJ2-7, with TRBD2 matching over 10 bases. V lost 2 bases to trimming and J lost 4 bases; unmatched junction nucleotides: 11. The CDR3 is 17 amino acids. Germline V gene data show CDR1 as LNHNV and CDR2 as YYDKDF (reference sequence). The CDR3 nucleotides read TGTGCCACCAGCAGACCTACTAGCGGGACTTACCTATACGAGCAGTACTTC. Protein product: CATSRPTSGTYLYEQYF.

This clonotype has at least ten counts. The chain is built from TRBV15 and TRBJ2-7; D remains unclear. Germline-derived CDR1 and CDR2 are LNHNV and YYDKDF (reference sequence). The CDR3 runs to 14 residues. The V end lost 1 base, the J end lost 4 bases, and 11 bases lay between the germline ends. DNA for the CDR3: TGTGCCACCAGCAGAGGCAGGAATCATTACGAGCAGTACTTC. This sequence encodes CATSRGRNHYEQYF. The full variable domain, with the rest looked up from reference TRBV15 and TRBJ2-7, is DAMVIQNPRYQVTQFGKPVTLSCSQTLNHNVMYWYQQKSSQAPKLLFHYYDKDFNNEADTPDNFQSRRPNTSFCFLDIRSPGLGDTAMYLCATSRGRNHYEQYFGPGTRLTVT.

The sample holds a few counts of this clonotype. The rearrangement uses TRBV6-5 and TRBJ2-7; perhaps TRBD2 as D (6 bases). V gave up 1 base and J gave up 4 bases, with 14 bases separating them. Germline CDR1 MNHEY, CDR2 SVGAGI. CDR3 length equals 15 residues. The CDR3 loop is CASSYYAGISYEQYF. CDR3 in DNA: TGTGCCAGCAGTTACTATGCGGGGATTTCATACGAGCAGTACTTC.

This clonotype has ten or more counts. The chain is built from TRBV20-1 and TRBJ2-3, with a tentative D call TRBD2 (5 bases). The CDR3 sequence is 14 residues long. Germline values: CDR1 DFQATT, CDR2 SNEGSKA (reference sequence). The germline V and J ends were trimmed by 5 bases and 2 bases, with 14 bases remaining between them. The CDR3 is CSALGLEYTDTQYF. In nucleotides, the CDR3 is TGCAGTGCTCTAGGACTGGAGTACACAGATACGCAGTATTTT.

This clonotype was found a few times. This sequence joins TRBV12-3 or TRBV12-4 and TRBJ2-5, with D perhaps TRBD1 (6 bases). This CDR3 has 13 amino acids. V gave up 6 bases and J gave up 5 bases, with 13 bases separating them. CDR3 in amino acids: CASSQTGLETQYF. The CDR3 DNA is TGTGCCAGCAGCCAGACAGGCCTGGAGACCCAGTACTTC.

This clonotype has a count of ten or more. V and J are TRBV12-3 or TRBV12-4 and TRBJ1-1; 7 bases align to TRBD1. The CDR3 contains 14 residues. With 7 bases clipped from V and 2 bases from J, the junction kept 7 bases outside the gene matches. The CDR3 sequence: CASIWTGTNTEAFF. CDR3 bases: TGTGCCAGCATCTGGACAGGTACCAACACTGAAGCTTTCTTT.

This clonotype was seen many times. The chain uses TRBV6-2 or TRBV6-3 and TRBJ2-1, with TRBD2 as a possible D gene (7 bases). This CDR3 is built from 15 residues. V gave up 0 bases and J gave up 5 bases, with 11 bases separating them. Per germline, CDR1 MNHEY and CDR2 SVGEGT. Here the CDR3 reads CASSYSGEGDNEQFF. CDR3 nucleotides: TGTGCCAGCAGTTACTCAGGGGAGGGGGACAATGAGCAGTTCTTC.

This clonotype turned up a few times. One junction end does not reproduce the germline sequence, and a read error may be involved. The gene calls are TRBV5-6 and TRBJ2-3; D ambiguous. The CDR3 loop spans 12 amino acids. Per germline, CDR1 SGHDT and CDR2 YYEEEE. DNA of the CDR3: TGTGCCAGCAGCTTGGGGGCGTCCGGACCCCGTTTT. It codes for CASSLGASGPRF.

The rearrangement links TRBV7-2 to TRBJ2-1; D may be TRBD2 (5 bases). Germline CDR1 reads SGHTA; CDR2 reads FQGNSA. This CDR3 comprises 13 residues. Trimming left V 5 bases short and J 8 bases short, with 13 bases between. CDR3 in DNA: TGTGCCAGCAGCCTCCGGGGTGCCGATGAGCAGTTCTTC. As protein: CASSLRGADEQFF.

This clonotype was seen just once. The chain couples TRBV15 to TRBJ1-4; D gene ambiguous. There are 12 residues in the CDR3. V was shortened by 5 bases and J by 7 bases, with 8 bases between the two germline ends. The germline V gene has CDR1 LNHNV and CDR2 YYDKDF (reference sequence). The CDR3 reads CATSGRTEKLFF. In DNA form, the CDR3 reads TGTGCCACCAGCGGCAGGACTGAAAAACTGTTTTTT.

This clonotype was observed many times. This chain connects TRBV5-1 to TRBJ1-3, with 7 bases fitting TRBD1. Trimming cost V 4 bases and J 5 bases; bases outside gene matches: 9. The germline CDR1 and CDR2 sequences are SGHRS and YFSETQ. The length of the CDR3 is 15 residues. The DNA for the CDR3 is TGCGCCAGCAGCCGTGGACAGGCCTCGCGAAACACCATATATTTT. It codes for CASSRGQASRNTIYF.

The chain joins TRBV7-3 to TRBJ2-1; D possibly corresponds to TRBD2 (5 bases). This CDR3 is 15 amino acids long. The germline CDR1 and CDR2 sequences are SGHTA and FQGTGA. The V end lost 5 bases, the J end lost 0 bases, and 11 bases lay between the germline ends. This CDR3 is CASSPAENSYNEQFF. In DNA, the CDR3 is TGTGCCAGCAGCCCAGCGGAAAACTCCTACAATGAGCAGTTCTTC.

The CDR3, as DNA: TGTGCCAGCTCACCAGTCAGGGGGTACGAGCAGTACGTC. Translating gives CASSPVRGYEQYV. The V and J genes are TRBV18 and TRBJ2-7; the match to TRBD1 covers 7 bases. CDR3 length equals 13 residues. V shed 2 bases, J shed 4 bases, and the junction held 2 bases outside the gene matches. The germline CDR1 and CDR2 sequences are KGHSH and LQKENI.

This chain connects TRBV18 to TRBJ2-7, with 9 bases fitting TRBD2. This CDR3 has 19 residues. The junction had 22 bases not matched to a gene; V was cut back by 7 bases and J by 3 bases. CDR1 and CDR2 (germline): KGHSH, LQKENI. The CDR3 spells CASCLYGLRRGLASYEQYF. The DNA of the CDR3 is TGTGCCAGCTGTTTATATGGTCTACGTCGGGGACTAGCTAGCTACGAGCAGTACTTC.

This clonotype showed up many times. The chain's CDR3 is CASSPGLYLPSDTQYF. CDR3 nucleotides: TGTGCCAGCAGTCCTGGCCTATATCTCCCGTCAGATACGCAGTATTTT. J is TRBJ2-3 and V is TRBV12-3 or TRBV12-4; no clear D. V lost 5 bases, J lost 4 bases, and 19 bases lay in between. CDR3 length equals 16 residues.

The rearrangement links TRBV29-1 to TRBJ2-6; tentative D call: TRBD1 (5 bases). V lost 7 bases, J lost 0 bases, and 13 bases lay in between. The CDR3 consists of 15 residues. CDR1 and CDR2 (germline): SQVTM, ANQGSEA. In nucleotides, the CDR3 is TGCAGCGGGCTTGACAGACACTCTGGGGCCAACGTCCTGACTTTC. Translation gives CSGLDRHSGANVLTF.

This rearrangement joins TRBV29-1 to TRBJ2-2, with D unclear. Germline assignment: CDR1 SQVTM and CDR2 ANQGSEA. This CDR3 comprises 11 residues. Trimming pared 4 bases from V and 6 bases from J, leaving 6 bases between. CDR3 sequence: CSVVRSGELFF. The CDR3 nucleotides read TGCAGCGTTGTTAGGTCCGGGGAGCTGTTTTTT.

In this sample, this clonotype turned up many times. V usage is TRBV24-1 and J usage is TRBJ2-2; 9 bases align to TRBD2. CDR3 length: 17 amino acids. Unmatched junction bases numbered 8, after V lost 7 bases and J lost 0 bases. CDR1 and CDR2 from the germline V gene are KGHDR and SFDVKD. Written as DNA, the CDR3 is TGTGCCACCAGCTTACTAGCGGGCTATGCGAACACCGGGGAGCTGTTTTTT. Its translation: CATSLLAGYANTGELFF.

This clonotype was seen at least ten times. This chain links TRBV27 with TRBJ1-1, with D uncertain. Trimming cost V 2 bases and J 0 bases, with 7 bases left between them. The CDR3 consists of 14 residues. Per germline, CDR1 MNHEY and CDR2 SMNVEV (reference sequence). CDR3 in DNA: TGTGCCAGCAGTTTAAGCCGGATGAACACTGAAGCTTTCTTT. This sequence encodes CASSLSRMNTEAFF.